These 4 T cell receptor beta chains originate from one sample sequenced in a study of identifying expanded T cells in peripheral blood. Repertoires were generated with immunoSEQ multiplex PCR, while TCRdb's copy carries only in-frame clones and drops some. The table lists some 97,000 clones, about 90% of them singletons. The sample taken for sequencing was blood. These receptors were obtained from a person between 18 and 75 years old in good health.

The V call is TRBV5-1, the J call TRBJ2-5; D is undetermined. Germline V gene data show CDR1 as SGHRS and CDR2 as YFSETQ. This CDR3 is 14 amino acids long. V lost 4 bases to trimming and J lost 0 bases, with 10 bases between them. This CDR3 reads CASSGTQYQETQYF. The CDR3 DNA follows: TGCGCCAGCAGCGGAACCCAGTACCAAGAGACCCAGTACTTC.

V gene TRBV29-1 combines with J gene TRBJ2-7; 8 bases match TRBD1. This CDR3 contains 15 residues. Per germline, CDR1 SQVTM and CDR2 ANQGSEA. With 6 bases clipped from V and 0 bases from J, the junction kept 10 bases outside the gene matches. The CDR3 sequence is CSVAQGAYRSYEQYF. In DNA, the CDR3 is TGCAGCGTCGCTCAGGGGGCGTACCGCTCCTACGAGCAGTACTTC.

DNA for the CDR3: TGTGCCAGCAGTTACGGCGGGGAGACCCAGTACTTC. Protein: CASSYGGETQYF. V usage is TRBV6-5 and J usage is TRBJ2-5; a possible D gene is TRBD2 (5 bases). Germline CDR1 MNHEY, CDR2 SVGAGI. The CDR3 has 12 residues. Trimming stripped 2 bases from V and 5 bases from J, with 6 bases between.

This clone has only one observation. The chain recombines TRBV7-2 with TRBJ2-1; D is unresolved. This CDR3 comprises 12 residues. Germline lookup yields CDR1 SGHTA and CDR2 FQGNSA. V lost 5 bases, J lost 3 bases, and 5 bases lay in between. As DNA, the CDR3 is TGTGCCAGCAGCCGTTTCTACAATGAGCAGTTCTTC. Protein sequence: CASSRFYNEQFF.